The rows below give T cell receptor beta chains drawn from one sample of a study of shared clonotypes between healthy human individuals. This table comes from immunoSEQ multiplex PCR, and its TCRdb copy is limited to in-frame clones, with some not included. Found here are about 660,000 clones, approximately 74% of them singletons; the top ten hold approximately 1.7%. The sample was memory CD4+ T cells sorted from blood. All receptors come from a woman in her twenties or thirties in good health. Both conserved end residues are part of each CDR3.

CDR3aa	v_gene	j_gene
CASSGRLAGSHEQFF	TRBV2	TRBJ2-1
CASSLEGLGTDTQYF	TRBV7-9	TRBJ2-3
CASSRLVLPDTQYF	TRBV28	TRBJ2-3
CASSARTRLGGELFF	TRBV6-6	TRBJ2-2
CASSQALGDEQFF	TRBV4-2	TRBJ2-1
CASSLVAVSSYNEQFF	TRBV7-9	TRBJ2-1
CASRKFPGRILAKNIQYF	TRBV28	TRBJ2-4
CASSVEESSYNEQFF	TRBV6-1	TRBJ2-1
CASSVRPQGTNTGELFF	TRBV7-3	TRBJ2-2
CASCPGTAPYEQYF	TRBV28	TRBJ2-7
CSVDTGFSSYNEQFF	TRBV29-1	TRBJ2-1
CASSESSGSYNEQFF	TRBV5-1	TRBJ2-1
CASRSGTSGLNEQFF	TRBV7-2	TRBJ2-1
CSAGRTSEQFF	TRBV20-1	TRBJ2-1
CASSFNIDRAETQYF	TRBV7-7	TRBJ2-5
CASSPPGEGLRTYEQYF	TRBV28	TRBJ2-7
CASSLGENTEAFF	TRBV11-2	TRBJ1-1
CASSFLRTSGNEQFF	TRBV28	TRBJ2-1
CASSEVGYGYTF	TRBV6-1	TRBJ1-2
CASSYGQAMYQETQYF	TRBV5-8	TRBJ2-5
CASSHPTGELFF	TRBV4-2	TRBJ2-2
CASSTLAANTGELFF	TRBV19	TRBJ2-2
CANPSRQCCTDTQYF	TRBV21-1	TRBJ2-3
CASSRRGQLEGYTF	TRBV5-1	TRBJ1-2
CASTAVARADTQYF	TRBV11-2	TRBJ2-3
CASSLDLGDHTNTQYF	TRBV11-2	TRBJ2-3
CASIPTGRGGDTGELFF	TRBV28	TRBJ2-2
CASSPQISTGGTYEQYF	TRBV5-5	TRBJ2-7
CASSLLGSNTGELFF	TRBV28	TRBJ2-2
CASKTSGAGFTDTQYF	TRBV19	TRBJ2-3
CASRGQGFYEQYF	TRBV6-6	TRBJ2-7
CASSLAQGVTGELFF	TRBV13	TRBJ2-2
CASRSTGARWNEQYF	TRBV19	TRBJ2-7
CASSLMSFGTQYF	TRBV5-6	TRBJ2-5
CASSYSGGGGNEKLFF	TRBV6-6	TRBJ1-4
CASSVTGQGNQPQHF	TRBV28	TRBJ1-5
CASSESRQDTEAFF	TRBV10-2	TRBJ1-1
CASSVGHRRDYEQYF	TRBV25-1	TRBJ2-7
CASSHGNYRVLMRGYTF	TRBV4-1	TRBJ1-2
CASRHPGTSIYEQYF	TRBV6-4	TRBJ2-7
CASSILAANTGELFF	TRBV19	TRBJ2-2